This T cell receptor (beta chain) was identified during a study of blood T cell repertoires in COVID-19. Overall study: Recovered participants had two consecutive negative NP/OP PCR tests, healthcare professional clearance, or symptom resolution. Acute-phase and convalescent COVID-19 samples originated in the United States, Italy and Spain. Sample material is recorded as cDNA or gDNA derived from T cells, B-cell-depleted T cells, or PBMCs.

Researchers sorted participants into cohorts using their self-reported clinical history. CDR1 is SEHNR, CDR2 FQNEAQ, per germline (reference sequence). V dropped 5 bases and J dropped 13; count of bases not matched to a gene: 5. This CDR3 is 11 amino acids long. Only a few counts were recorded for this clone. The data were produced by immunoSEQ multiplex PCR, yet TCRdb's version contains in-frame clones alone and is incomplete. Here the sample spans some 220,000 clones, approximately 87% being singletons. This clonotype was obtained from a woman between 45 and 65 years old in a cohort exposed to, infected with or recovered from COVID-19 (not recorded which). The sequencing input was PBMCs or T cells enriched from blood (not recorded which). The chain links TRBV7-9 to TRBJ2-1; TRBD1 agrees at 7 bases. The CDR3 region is CASSRTGQQFF. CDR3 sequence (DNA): TGTGCCAGCAGCCGGACAGGCCAACAGTTCTTC.